Listed here are 19 T cell receptor beta chains from one sample, sequenced in a study of T-cell reconstitution after alpha-beta-depleted transplantation in children. The TCRbeta library incorporated unique molecular identifiers. TCRdb called the PCR reads again in MiXCR, with one record for every CDR3 protein. This sample has 480,000 or so distinct CDR3 sequences, with about 10% found just once. The material was PBMCs, obtained before TCRalphabeta/CD19-depleted stem cell transplant. These receptors originate from a child younger than 10 with inherited bone marrow failure, due to receive a stem cell transplant.

The chain uses TRBV15 and TRBJ2-3, with TRBD2 matching 8 bases. Germline V gives CDR1 LNHNV, CDR2 YYDKDF (reference sequence). This CDR3 is built from 15 residues. The V gene end was trimmed by 5 bases and the J gene end by 3 bases; junction bases not matched to a gene: 7. The CDR3 nucleotides read TGTGCCACCAGCGGAACAGCGGGAGTGACAGATACGCAGTATTTT. Protein product: CATSGTAGVTDTQYF.

This clonotype was found many times. The V gene is TRBV7-9, the J gene TRBJ2-1; 11 bases are a match to TRBD2. This CDR3 contains 16 residues. The germline V gene has CDR1 SEHNR and CDR2 FQNEAQ (reference sequence). With V trimmed by 7 bases and J by 5 bases, 10 bases remained unmatched. The CDR3 here is CASIRIGTSGNNEQFF. The CDR3 bases are TGTGCCAGCATTAGAATCGGGACTAGCGGAAACAATGAGCAGTTCTTC.

This clonotype was counted at least ten times. The J gene is TRBJ1-5, the V gene TRBV6-5; TRBD1 is a possible D gene (5 bases). V lost 5 bases and J lost 0, with 14 bases in between. The CDR3 runs to 16 residues. Germline V gives CDR1 MNHEY, CDR2 SVGAGI. CDR3 region: CASSHRQSYSNQPQHF. The DNA of the CDR3 is TGTGCCAGCAGTCACCGACAGAGTTATAGCAATCAGCCCCAGCATTTT.

This clonotype showed up many times. This chain connects TRBV5-1 to TRBJ2-7; D might be TRBD1 (5 bases). Trimming left V 1 base short and J 3 bases short, with 14 bases between. This CDR3 contains 15 residues. Per germline, CDR1 SGHRS and CDR2 YFSETQ. CDR3 sequence: CASSLSAGKGYEQYF. DNA of the CDR3: TGCGCCAGCAGCTTGTCGGCAGGGAAGGGCTACGAGCAGTACTTC.

This clonotype was observed many times. This chain links TRBV28 with TRBJ2-1; the match to TRBD2 covers 7 bases. V was pared by 5 bases and J by 4 bases, with 5 bases of the junction left unmatched. CDR1 and CDR2 (germline): MDHEN, SYDVKM. The CDR3 consists of 14 residues. The CDR3 sequence: CASSQTGGYNEQFF. The CDR3 DNA sequence: TGTGCCAGCAGTCAGACGGGGGGTTACAATGAGCAGTTCTTC.

This clonotype was seen many times. The chain links TRBV4-2 to TRBJ2-7; 9 nucleotides match TRBD1. The junction had 5 bases not matched to a gene; V was cut back by 3 bases and J by 2 bases. CDR1 is LGHNA, CDR2 YNFKEQ, per germline. This CDR3 contains 15 residues. CDR3 bases: TGTGCCAGCAGCCAGGGGCGGGACAGGGCCTACGAGCAGTACTTC. Protein: CASSQGRDRAYEQYF.

This clonotype was recorded at least ten times. The rearrangement links TRBV20-1 to TRBJ1-1; D gene unclear. Per the germline V gene, CDR1 is DFQATT and CDR2 is SNEGSKA (reference sequence). The CDR3 totals 11 residues. V lost 6 bases and J lost 5, with 10 bases in between. Written as DNA, the CDR3 is TGCAGTGCAAAGCCGGGGACTGAAGCTTTCTTT. It translates to CSAKPGTEAFF.

This clonotype was seen repeatedly, ten times or more. In DNA, the CDR3 is TGTGCCAGCAGCTTAGTTTTATACGAGCAGTACTTC. Encoded protein: CASSLVLYEQYF. The chain links TRBV7-9 to TRBJ2-7; D unclear. Trimming took off 1 base at V and 4 bases at J, with 5 bases between the two ends. Germline CDR1 is SEHNR and CDR2 is FQNEAQ (reference sequence). CDR3 length: 12 residues. Using reference TRBV7-9 and TRBJ2-7 for the parts outside the CDR3, the full variable domain is DTGVSQNPRHKITKRGQNVTFRCDPISEHNRLYWYRQTLGQGPEFLTYFQNEAQLEKSRLLSDRFSAERPKGSFSTLEIQRTEQGDSAMYLCASSLVLYEQYFGPGTRLTVT.

This clonotype was counted ten times or more. The J gene is TRBJ2-5, the V gene TRBV29-1; 9 bases fit TRBD2. CDR3 size: 13 residues. The V gene's germline CDR1 is SQVTM and CDR2 ANQGSEA. The ends lost 5 bases at V and 5 bases at J; junction bases unmatched: 6. For the CDR3, the DNA is TGCAGCGTTTCCCTAGCGGGACGGGAGACCCAGTACTTC. Residues: CSVSLAGRETQYF.

The chain is built from TRBV7-2 and TRBJ2-3; D is perhaps TRBD2 (6 bases). Germline V CDR1 and CDR2: SGHTA, FQGNSA. This CDR3 has 15 amino acids. V dropped 5 bases and J dropped 1 base, with 13 bases sitting between them. Written as DNA, the CDR3 is TGTGCCAGCAGCGGTGCGGGAATCGGCACAGATACGCAGTATTTT. Protein: CASSGAGIGTDTQYF. The full variable domain, rest sourced from reference TRBV7-2 and TRBJ2-3, is GAGVSQSPSNKVTEKGKDVELRCDPISGHTALYWYRQSLGQGLEFLIYFQGNSAPDKSGLPSDRFSAERTGGSVSTLTIQRTQQEDSAVYLCASSGAGIGTDTQYFGPGTRLTVL.

The table lists this clonotype with many counts. The V and J genes are TRBV6-2 or TRBV6-3 and TRBJ1-1; a weak D match, TRBD1 (6 bases). V lost 7 bases and J lost 4, with 16 bases in between. Germline lookup yields CDR1 MNHEY and CDR2 SVGEGT. The CDR3 is 14 residues long. The CDR3 loop reads CASTLYPGVTEAFF. CDR3 nucleotides: TGTGCCAGCACCCTTTACCCAGGGGTCACTGAAGCTTTCTTT.

The sample holds many counts of this clonotype. V is TRBV19 and J is TRBJ2-1; 10 bases match TRBD2. V lost 5 bases to trimming and J lost 3 bases; unmatched junction nucleotides: 7. The CDR3 is made up of 16 amino acids. Germline V CDR1 and CDR2: LNHDA, SQIVND (reference sequence). CDR3: CASSLGRTSGYNEQFF. In nucleotides, the CDR3 is TGTGCCAGTAGTCTAGGTAGGACTAGCGGCTACAATGAGCAGTTCTTC.

This clonotype was counted many times. The chain has TRBV4-3 and TRBJ2-1; TRBD2 might be the D (6 bases). The germline gives CDR1 LGHNA, CDR2 YSLEER. CDR3 size: 19 residues. The germline V and J ends were trimmed by 4 bases and 4 bases, with 26 bases remaining between them. The CDR3 DNA reads TGCGCCAGCAGCCTCACCGGGACTCTCGCCCCTCCACTATACAATGAGCAGTTCTTC. It yields the protein CASSLTGTLAPPLYNEQFF.

This clonotype came up many times. The chain is built from TRBV5-1 and TRBJ2-1; 10 bases fit TRBD2. This CDR3 region has 16 residues. Germline trimming cut 4 bases from V and 5 bases from J; bases unmatched to any gene: 9. Germline V lookup: CDR1 SGHRS, CDR2 YFSETQ. CDR3 region: CASSRSGTSEHNEQFF. The CDR3 DNA sequence: TGCGCCAGCAGCCGTTCCGGGACTAGCGAACACAATGAGCAGTTCTTC.

About this clonotype: Since a much larger clone is just one base distant, this may be a read error. The chain joins TRBV6-5 to TRBJ2-2; D possibly matches TRBD1 or TRBD2 (5 bases each). CDR1 MNHEY and CDR2 SVGAGI come from the germline V gene. The CDR3 runs to 15 residues. CDR3 protein: CASSSTVGNTGDLFF. The CDR3 bases are TGTGCCAGCAGTTCGACAGTCGGGAACACCGGGGACCTGTTTTTT.

This clonotype was counted ten times or more. The chain uses TRBV9 and TRBJ1-6, with D possibly matching TRBD1 (6 bases). CDR3 size: 15 residues. Looked up from germline, CDR1 is SGDLS and CDR2 is YYNGEE. V dropped 7 bases and J dropped 8 bases, with 19 bases sitting between them. CDR3 in DNA: TGTGCCAGCGCCCTAGGCCAGGGGACGGATTCACCCCTCCACTTT. Translation gives CASALGQGTDSPLHF.

CDR3 bases: TGTGCCATTGCCTTGGGACAGGGCAATCAGCCCCAGCATTTT. It specifies CAIALGQGNQPQHF. This chain uses TRBV10-3 with TRBJ1-5; 8 nucleotides line up with TRBD1. Trimming cost V 9 bases and J 2 bases; bases outside gene matches: 6. The germline V gene has CDR1 ENHRY and CDR2 SYGVKD. This CDR3 comprises 14 residues.

This clonotype was found many times. V usage is TRBV7-2 and J usage is TRBJ2-7, with 8 bases identical to TRBD2. The V and J ends lost 0 bases and 6 bases, in that order; junction bases with no gene match: 4. The CDR3 spans 14 residues. Germline V lookup: CDR1 SGHTA, CDR2 FQGNSA. DNA for the CDR3: TGTGCCAGCAGCTTAGCAGCGGGAGTTGGCGAGCAGTACTTC. Translated, it gives CASSLAAGVGEQYF.

In its sample, this clonotype was seen a few times. V usage is TRBV30 and J usage is TRBJ2-7; 7 bases fit TRBD1. CDR1 and CDR2 from the germline V gene are GTSNPN and SVGIG (reference sequence). This CDR3 is 14 amino acids long. After removal of 2 bases from V and 0 bases from J, the junction contained 4 bases not matched to a gene. CDR3 region: CAWSRQGGSYEQYF. CDR3 nucleotide sequence: TGTGCCTGGAGTAGACAGGGTGGCTCCTACGAGCAGTACTTC.